This T cell receptor beta chain was found in a study of radiation and T cells in renal cell carcinoma. Study-level background: Nephrectomy followed 15 Gy stereotactic body radiation by 4 weeks. Study-wide points: In blood, top tumor clones expanded by 2 weeks, shrinking by 4.

Details on this clone: Its antigen is currently unknown.

Profiling relied on immunoSEQ multiplex PCR, and the TCRdb table lists in-frame clones only, not all of them. The sample comprises more than 75,000 clones, about 86% of which are singletons, and about 22% rests with the top ten. Time point: blood 2 weeks post-SBRT. The sample's treatment: 15 Gy SBRT to primary tumor, nephrectomy 4 weeks later. After SBRT, blood was collected at 2 and 4 weeks, plus baseline. The patient's renal cell carcinoma had clear cell pathology. The sequencing used blood, collected from a patient whose treatment included radiotherapy and nephrectomy. The clonotype comes from a woman in her fifties or sixties with renal cell carcinoma.

CDR3: CASSEASFEAFF. CDR3 in DNA: TGTGCCAGCAGTGAAGCGTCATTTGAAGCTTTCTTT. The chain is built from TRBV2 and TRBJ1-1; D gene ambiguous. V was clipped by 0 bases and J by 7 bases, with 6 bases between them. The CDR3 is 12 residues long. CDR1 is SNHLY and CDR2 is FYNNEI in the germline V gene.